Following are 21 T cell receptor beta chains from one sample sequenced in a study of T-cell memory formation after mild COVID-19. TCRdb re-derived calls from the 5' RACE reads in MiXCR, one entry per CDR3 protein. This table holds 150,000 or so distinct CDR3 sequences, around a tenth found once. Sequencing was done on a sample of PBMCs or a T cell subset sorted from them (not recorded which). The receptors derive from a man aged 18-30 years who had mild COVID-19 (a few samples of this study predate the infection). Cell type and time point are not known.

In this sample, this clonotype turned up a few times. The rearrangement joins TRBV5-1 to TRBJ2-5; maybe TRBD1 (5 bases). V lost 2 bases to trimming and J lost 0 bases, with 8 bases between them. This CDR3 comprises 14 residues. Germline lookup yields CDR1 SGHRS and CDR2 YFSETQ. CDR3 sequence (DNA): TGCGCCAGCAGCTTCGCAGGGAACCAAGAGACCCAGTACTTC. It is translated as CASSFAGNQETQYF. Complete variable domain (other parts from reference TRBV5-1 and TRBJ2-5): KAGVTQTPRYLIKTRGQQVTLSCSPISGHRSVSWYQQTPGQGLQFLFEYFSETQRNKGNFPGRFSGRQFSNSRSEMNVSTLELGDSALYLCASSFAGNQETQYFGPGTRLLVL.

The rearrangement links TRBV12-3 or TRBV12-4 to TRBJ2-7; D is unresolved. The CDR3 runs 14 residues. V lost 5 bases to trimming and J lost 0 bases, with 11 bases between them. The CDR3 loop is CASSSSLSSYEQYF. DNA of the CDR3: TGTGCCAGCAGTAGCTCCCTCAGCTCCTACGAGCAGTACTTC.

V usage is TRBV5-1 and J usage is TRBJ1-4, with D uncertain. With 0 bases removed from V and 5 bases from J, the gap between germline ends came to 8 bases. CDR1 SGHRS and CDR2 YFSETQ come from the germline V gene. The CDR3 has 14 amino acids. The CDR3: CASSLDPGNEKLFF. In DNA, the CDR3 is TGCGCCAGCAGCTTGGACCCGGGGAATGAAAAACTGTTTTTT.

There are a few counts of this clonotype. This rearrangement joins TRBV5-4 to TRBJ1-1, with D uncertain. The CDR3 spans 15 residues. The germline CDR1 and CDR2 sequences are SGHNT and YYREEE (reference sequence). The V and J ends lost 2 bases and 0 bases respectively, with 11 bases between them. The CDR3, as DNA: TGTGCCAGCAGCTTCGAAATGGGGATGAACACTGAAGCTTTCTTT. This translates into CASSFEMGMNTEAFF.

This clonotype has only a few counts. The gene calls are TRBV2 and TRBJ2-7; D gene uncertain. CDR3 length equals 12 residues. CDR1 is SNHLY and CDR2 is FYNNEI in the germline V gene. V shed 2 bases and J shed 9 bases, with 11 bases lying between them. The CDR3 loop is CASSEPPMGQYV. For the CDR3, the DNA is TGTGCCAGCAGTGAACCCCCAATGGGGCAGTACGTC.

The chain employs TRBV12-3 or TRBV12-4 and TRBJ2-1; TRBD2 might be the D (5 bases). The CDR3 loop spans 13 amino acids. Trimming removed 7 bases at V and 2 bases at J, with 9 bases between. The CDR3 reads CASTLGTYNEQFF. In DNA, the CDR3 is TGTGCCAGCACCCTCGGGACCTACAATGAGCAGTTCTTC.

The chain employs TRBV29-1 and TRBJ1-4; TRBD1 agrees at 11 bases. The CDR3 contains 15 residues. Germline V gene sequence: CDR1 SQVTM, CDR2 ANQGSEA. With 8 bases clipped from V and 3 bases from J, the junction kept 8 bases outside the gene matches. The CDR3: CSPGQGAQANEKLFF. The CDR3 DNA follows: TGCAGCCCAGGACAGGGGGCGCAGGCTAATGAAAAACTGTTTTTT. The complete variable domain, with remaining parts taken from reference TRBV29-1 and TRBJ1-4, reads SAVISQKPSRDICQRGTSLTIQCQVDSQVTMMFWYRQQPGQSLTLIATANQGSEATYESGFVIDKFPISRPNLTFSTLTVSNMSPEDSSIYLCSPGQGAQANEKLFFGSGTQLSVL.

By sample fraction, this clonotype is medium-sized. The CDR3 bases are TGTGCCAGTAGTATAGATGGGGCAGGAGGCAATCAGCCCCAGCATTTT. Protein sequence: CASSIDGAGGNQPQHF. The genes are TRBV19 and TRBJ1-5; possibly TRBD1 for D (5 bases). The V end lost 0 bases, the J end lost 2 bases, and 11 bases lay between the germline ends. Germline loops: CDR1 LNHDA, CDR2 SQIVND (reference sequence). The CDR3 length is 16 residues.

This clonotype appeared many times. J is TRBJ1-4 and V is TRBV20-1; no reliable D call. This CDR3 has 15 residues. Trimming removed 0 bases at V and 7 bases at J, with 15 bases between. Germline CDR1 DFQATT, CDR2 SNEGSKA (reference sequence). As DNA, the CDR3 is TGCAGTGCTAGAGATCGAGAGATCGCCAGTGAAAAACTGTTTTTT. Residues: CSARDREIASEKLFF.

The genes are TRBV6-5 and TRBJ1-2; TRBD1 matches 10 bases. The trim removed 6 bases at V and 7 bases at J, leaving 8 bases unmatched. Germline loops: CDR1 MNHEY, CDR2 SVGAGI. The CDR3 loop spans 14 amino acids. The CDR3 coding sequence is TGTGCCAGCAGCAGAGGGACAGGGGTTCGTGGCTACACCTTC. This translates into CASSRGTGVRGYTF.

This clonotype turned up a few times. The chain recombines TRBV20-1 with TRBJ2-7; D possibly corresponds to TRBD1 (5 bases). The CDR3 runs 15 residues. Germline CDR1 and CDR2: DFQATT and SNEGSKA (reference sequence). V lost 0 bases to trimming and J lost 0 bases, with 12 bases between them. The CDR3 here is CSARDQGSLSYEQYV. The CDR3 bases are TGCAGTGCTAGAGATCAGGGATCACTCTCCTACGAGCAGTACGTC.

This clonotype was observed at least ten times. Mismatch with germline at one junction end may stem from a read error. This chain connects TRBV7-2 to TRBJ2-1, with unresolved D. The CDR3 is made up of 11 amino acids. The germline gives CDR1 SGHTA, CDR2 FQGNSA. The CDR3 bases are TGTGCCAGCAGCTTAACCAATAAGCAGTTCTTC. It yields the protein CASSLTNKQFF.

This clonotype was counted only a few times. The chain joins TRBV7-3 to TRBJ2-3; TRBD1 is a possible D gene (6 bases). The CDR3 totals 15 residues. From germline, CDR1 is SGHTA and CDR2 FQGTGA. Trimming removed 2 bases at V and 2 bases at J, with 11 bases between. CDR3 sequence (DNA): TGTGCCAGCAGCTTAGTTGCAGGGGTCACAGATACGCAGTATTTT. Translated: CASSLVAGVTDTQYF. Full variable domain (remainder filled in from reference TRBV7-3 and TRBJ2-3): GAGVSQTPSNKVTEKGKYVELRCDPISGHTALYWYRQSLGQGPEFLIYFQGTGAADDSGLPNDRFFAVRPEGSVSTLKIQRTERGDSAVYLCASSLVAGVTDTQYFGPGTRLTVL.

This clonotype was recorded a few times. This chain connects TRBV6-5 to TRBJ1-5; 9 bases map to TRBD1. The CDR3 is made up of 15 amino acids. Germline V gene data show CDR1 as MNHEY and CDR2 as SVGAGI. Trimming at V came to 0 bases and at J to 6 bases, leaving 3 bases not matched to a gene. DNA for the CDR3: TGTGCCAGCAGTTACTCACAGGGGGCTATTCAGCCCCAGCATTTT. Translation gives CASSYSQGAIQPQHF.

The chain recombines TRBV7-9 with TRBJ2-7, with 10 bases aligning to TRBD2. This CDR3 region has 19 residues. Germline loops: CDR1 SEHNR, CDR2 FQNEAQ (reference sequence). V trimming: 5 bases; J trimming: 2 bases; junction bases outside the gene matches: 18. The DNA for the CDR3 is TGTGCCAGCAGCCGAGGAACCGGGACAGGTAGCGGGAGGCCCTACGAGCAGTACTTC. Amino acid sequence: CASSRGTGTGSGRPYEQYF.

This clonotype was counted ten times or more. The rearrangement links TRBV5-1 to TRBJ2-7, with D tentatively TRBD1 or TRBD2 (5 bases each). This CDR3 spans 15 amino acids. The V gene's germline CDR1 is SGHRS and CDR2 YFSETQ. Trimming removed 4 bases at V and 0 bases at J, with 14 bases between. The CDR3 loop is CASSQAGGFSYEQYF. The CDR3 DNA follows: TGCGCCAGCAGCCAGGCTGGGGGTTTCTCCTACGAGCAGTACTTC.

This clonotype has ten or more counts. V is TRBV4-3 and J is TRBJ1-2; no reliable D call. Deletions cut 3 bases from V and 7 bases from J, with 21 bases between. The germline CDR1 and CDR2 sequences are LGHNA and YSLEER. The CDR3 spans 16 residues. CDR3 sequence (DNA): TGCGCCAGCAGCCATGTACGACTCGATCGTGGAGGTGGCTACACCTTC. This gives the protein CASSHVRLDRGGGYTF.

The chain links TRBV7-2 to TRBJ1-1, with 8 bases that match TRBD1. CDR3 size: 14 residues. Germline CDR1 SGHTA, CDR2 FQGNSA. Trimming cost V 1 base and J 5 bases; bases outside gene matches: 3. This chain's CDR3 is CASSLDRGWTEAFF. CDR3 nucleotides: TGTGCCAGCAGCTTAGACAGGGGGTGGACTGAAGCTTTCTTT.

This clonotype was seen more than once but under ten times. A much larger clone sits a single nucleotide away, making a read error possible. V gene TRBV5-1 combines with J gene TRBJ1-1, with D unresolved. The CDR3 is made up of 15 amino acids. Germline assignment: CDR1 SGHRS and CDR2 YFSETQ. CDR3 residues: CASSSWSLGSTGAFF. The CDR3 coding sequence is TGCGCCAGCAGCTCCTGGTCCTTGGGCTCCACTGGAGCTTTCTTT.

CDR3 amino acids: CATRDRVTYEQYV. The CDR3 DNA is TGTGCCACCCGGGACAGGGTCACCTACGAGCAGTACGTC. V gene TRBV6-5 combines with J gene TRBJ2-7; 9 bases are shared with TRBD1. The germline CDR1 and CDR2 sequences are MNHEY and SVGAGI. CDR3 length: 13 residues. V dropped 10 bases and J dropped 2; count of bases not matched to a gene: 6.

This chain uses TRBV5-1 with TRBJ1-1, with no clear D. The CDR3 consists of 14 residues. Germline V gene data show CDR1 as SGHRS and CDR2 as YFSETQ. Trimming stripped 2 bases from V and 0 bases from J, with 8 bases between. CDR3 residues: CASSFTPVNTEAFF. The DNA for the CDR3 is TGCGCCAGCAGCTTCACACCTGTGAACACTGAAGCTTTCTTT.